These T cell receptor beta chains were read from a single sample in a study of blood T cell repertoires in COVID-19. TCRdb keeps only in-frame clones here, not all; method: immunoSEQ multiplex PCR. The sample includes some 280,000 clones, over 80% of them seen just once. Material: peripheral blood. The receptors were sampled from a woman aged 50 to 65 with active or convalescent COVID-19. Both conserved end residues are part of each CDR3. Each record gives: CDR3 length, D gene, J gene, V gene, clone size, CDR3 protein, CDR3 DNA. The D gene is left open where the match is weak. Some rows mark clone size as missing; the rest say once, few, many or name a class of expanded clone.

>19|NA|TRBJ2-2|TRBV4-1|NA
CASSSQERMRLANTGELFF
TGCGCCAGCAGCAGCCAGGAACGTATGCGACTAGCGAACACCGGGGAGCTGTTTTTT
>19|NA|TRBJ1-1|TRBV14|once
CASSQARVWADAVNTEAFF
TGTGCCAGCAGCCAAGCTCGAGTATGGGCAGACGCTGTGAACACTGAAGCTTTCTTT
>13|NA|TRBJ1-5|TRBV27|NA
CASSSGGWQPQHF
TGTGCCAGCAGTTCTGGGGGGTGGCAGCCCCAGCATTTT
>17|TRBD2|TRBJ2-4|TRBV13|NA
CASSFRLAATAKNIQYF
TGTGCCAGCAGCTTCCGACTAGCGGCGACTGCCAAAAACATTCAGTACTTC
>15|TRBD2|TRBJ2-3|TRBV9|NA
CASSVELAGVSTQYF
TGTGCCAGCAGCGTAGAACTAGCGGGTGTTTCTACGCAGTATTTT
>18|TRBD1|TRBJ2-6|TRBV13|NA
CASIPRDRGLPGANVLTF
TGTGCCAGCATCCCCCGGGACAGGGGGCTTCCTGGGGCCAACGTCCTGACTTTC
>16|NA|TRBJ2-1|TRBV3-1/TRBV3-2|few
CASSGERRAVHNEQFF
TGTGCCAGCAGTGGTGAACGGCGGGCGGTCCACAATGAGCAGTTCTTC
>13|TRBD2|TRBJ2-1|TRBV5-4|NA
CATGGTNYNEQFF
TGTGCCACCGGCGGGACTAACTACAATGAGCAGTTCTTC
>13|TRBD1|TRBJ2-7|TRBV20-1|once
CSASPGTGYEQYF
TGCAGTGCTAGTCCTGGGACAGGTTACGAGCAGTACTTC
>16|TRBD1|TRBJ1-1|TRBV7-8|NA
CASSSDRAMKNTEAFF
TGTGCCAGCAGCTCCGACAGGGCCATGAAGAACACTGAAGCTTTCTTT
>15|TRBD1|TRBJ1-2|TRBV4-1|NA
CASSRPTGERDGYTF
TGCGCCAGCAGCCGTCCGACAGGGGAACGAGATGGCTACACCTTC
>13|NA|TRBJ1-6|TRBV19|once
CASSETGNSPLHF
TGTGCCAGTAGTGAAACAGGGAACTCACCCCTCCACTTT
>17|NA|TRBJ1-5|TRBV28|NA
CASSLGYRRGGNQPQHF
TGTGCCAGCAGTTTGGGCTATCGAAGGGGTGGGAATCAGCCCCAGCATTTT
>15|NA|TRBJ2-3|TRBV2|NA
CASSDSGHFTDTQYF
TGTGCCAGCAGTGATTCTGGCCATTTCACAGATACGCAGTATTTT
>15|TRBD1|TRBJ1-6|TRBV11-2|NA
CASSPQGQRNSPLHF
TGTGCCAGCAGCCCCCAGGGACAGCGAAATTCACCCCTCCACTTT
>13|NA|TRBJ1-1|TRBV2|NA
CASVSGRRTEAFF
TGTGCCAGCGTCTCAGGGAGGCGCACTGAAGCTTTCTTT
>13|NA|TRBJ1-2|TRBV7-9|NA
CASSFLEPYGYTF
TGTGCCAGCAGCTTTTTAGAACCCTATGGCTACACCTTC
>13|TRBD1|TRBJ1-1|TRBV19|NA
CASSIGTATEAFF
TGTGCCAGTAGTATTGGGACAGCGACTGAAGCTTTCTTT
>13|NA|TRBJ2-3|TRBV29-1|NA
CSVDLQASDTQYF
TGCAGCGTTGATCTCCAGGCCTCAGATACGCAGTATTTT
>17|TRBD1|TRBJ1-4|TRBV3-1/TRBV3-2|NA
CASSHRDRGVTNEKLFF
TGTGCCAGCAGCCACCGAGACAGGGGTGTGACTAATGAAAAACTGTTTTTT
>16|TRBD2|TRBJ2-2|TRBV24-1|NA
CATSDHLAGLTGELFF
TGTGCCACCAGTGATCACCTAGCGGGCTTAACCGGGGAGCTGTTTTTT
>15|NA|TRBJ2-7|TRBV5-1|many
CASSRSPTVRYEQYF
TGCGCCAGCAGCCGATCCCCGACAGTGCGGTACGAGCAGTACTTC
>15|TRBD2|TRBJ2-5|TRBV4-2|few
CASSQGTSVQETQYF
TGTGCCAGCAGCCAAGGGACTAGCGTACAAGAGACCCAGTACTTC
>19|TRBD1|TRBJ1-6|TRBV27|NA
CASSSIGRQGDSYNSPLHF
TGTGCCAGCAGTTCCATAGGCAGACAGGGAGACTCCTATAATTCACCCCTCCACTTT
>14|NA|TRBJ2-1|TRBV6-2/TRBV6-3|NA
CASSPRGVYNEQFF
TGTGCCAGCAGCCCCAGGGGGGTCTACAATGAGCAGTTCTTC
>11|NA|TRBJ2-7|TRBV28|NA
CASSLSGLRYF
TGTGCCAGCAGTTTATCGGGACTGAGGTACTTC